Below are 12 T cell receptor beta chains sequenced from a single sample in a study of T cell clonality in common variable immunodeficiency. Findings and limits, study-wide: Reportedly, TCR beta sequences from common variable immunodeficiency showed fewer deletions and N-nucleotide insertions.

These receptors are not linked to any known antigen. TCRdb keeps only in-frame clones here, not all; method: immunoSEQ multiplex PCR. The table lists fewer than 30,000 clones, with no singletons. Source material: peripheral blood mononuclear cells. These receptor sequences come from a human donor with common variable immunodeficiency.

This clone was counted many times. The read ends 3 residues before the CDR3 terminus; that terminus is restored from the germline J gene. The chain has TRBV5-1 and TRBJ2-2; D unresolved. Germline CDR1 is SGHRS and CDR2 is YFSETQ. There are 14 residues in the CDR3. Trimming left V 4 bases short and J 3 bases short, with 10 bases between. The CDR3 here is CASSQFQDTGELFF. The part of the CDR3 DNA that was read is TGCGCCAGCAGCCAATTCCAGGACACCGGGGAG.

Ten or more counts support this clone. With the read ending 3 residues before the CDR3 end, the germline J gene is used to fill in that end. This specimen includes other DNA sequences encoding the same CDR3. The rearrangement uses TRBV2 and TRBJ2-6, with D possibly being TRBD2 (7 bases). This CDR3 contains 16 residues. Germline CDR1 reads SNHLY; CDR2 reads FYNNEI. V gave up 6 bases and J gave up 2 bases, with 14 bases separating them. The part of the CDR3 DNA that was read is TGTGCCAGCAGCCTGGGGGGGGCGGCTGGGGCCAACGTC. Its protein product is CASSLGGAAGANV. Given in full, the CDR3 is CASSLGGAAGANVLTF.

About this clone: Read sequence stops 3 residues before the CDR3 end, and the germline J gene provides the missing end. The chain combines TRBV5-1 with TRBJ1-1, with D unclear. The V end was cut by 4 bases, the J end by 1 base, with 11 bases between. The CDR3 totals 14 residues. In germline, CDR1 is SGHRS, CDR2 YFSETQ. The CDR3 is CASSPSDPNTEAFF. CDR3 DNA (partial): TGCGCCAGCAGCCCCAGCGACCCGAACACTGAA.

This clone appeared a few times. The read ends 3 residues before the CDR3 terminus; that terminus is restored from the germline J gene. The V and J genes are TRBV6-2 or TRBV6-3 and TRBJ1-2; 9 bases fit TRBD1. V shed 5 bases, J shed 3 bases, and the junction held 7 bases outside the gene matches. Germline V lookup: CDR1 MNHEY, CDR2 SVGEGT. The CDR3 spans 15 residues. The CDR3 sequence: CASSPPGQGYYGYTF. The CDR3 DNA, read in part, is TGTGCCAGCAGTCCTCCGGGACAGGGTTACTATGGC.

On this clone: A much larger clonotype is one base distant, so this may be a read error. The CDR3 region is CASTGLAGGRGETQYF. Partial CDR3 DNA: TGTGCCAGTACGGGACTAGCGGGGGGGCGAGGCGAGACC. The chain uses TRBV19 and TRBJ2-5; TRBD2 aligns across 16 bases. The read halts 3 residues ahead of the CDR3 end, with the missing end drawn from the germline J gene. Germline V CDR1 and CDR2: LNHDA, SQIVND (reference sequence). CDR3 length: 16 amino acids. Trimming cost V 7 bases and J 5 bases; bases outside gene matches: 7.

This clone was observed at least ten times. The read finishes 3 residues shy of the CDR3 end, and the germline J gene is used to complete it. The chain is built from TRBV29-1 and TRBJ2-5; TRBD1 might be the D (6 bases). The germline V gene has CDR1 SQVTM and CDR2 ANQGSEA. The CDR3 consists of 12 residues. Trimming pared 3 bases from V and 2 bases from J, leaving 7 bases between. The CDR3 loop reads CSVDTGQETQYF. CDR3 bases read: TGCAGCGTTGATACAGGGCAAGAGACC. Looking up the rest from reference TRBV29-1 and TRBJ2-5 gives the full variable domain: SAVISQKPSRDICQRGTSLTIQCQVDSQVTMMFWYRQQPGQSLTLIATANQGSEATYESGFVIDKFPISRPNLTFSTLTVSNMSPEDSSIYLCSVDTGQETQYFGPGTRLLVL.

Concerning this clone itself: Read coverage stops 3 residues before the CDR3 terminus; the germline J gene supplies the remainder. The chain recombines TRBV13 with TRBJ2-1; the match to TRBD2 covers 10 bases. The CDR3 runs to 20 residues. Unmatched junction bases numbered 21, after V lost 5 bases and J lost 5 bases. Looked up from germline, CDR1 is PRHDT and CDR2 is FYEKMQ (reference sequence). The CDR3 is CASSPPGASGGRGYNNEQFF. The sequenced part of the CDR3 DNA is TGTGCCAGCAGCCCCCCCGGGGCTAGCGGGGGCCGCGGGTATAACAATGAG.

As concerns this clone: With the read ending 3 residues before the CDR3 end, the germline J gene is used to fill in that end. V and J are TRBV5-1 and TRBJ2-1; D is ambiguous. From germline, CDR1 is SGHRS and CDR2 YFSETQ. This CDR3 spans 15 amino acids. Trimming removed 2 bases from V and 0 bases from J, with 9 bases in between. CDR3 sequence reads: CASSLLQDSYNEQFF. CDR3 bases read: TGCGCCAGCAGCTTACTTCAGGACTCCTACAATGAG.

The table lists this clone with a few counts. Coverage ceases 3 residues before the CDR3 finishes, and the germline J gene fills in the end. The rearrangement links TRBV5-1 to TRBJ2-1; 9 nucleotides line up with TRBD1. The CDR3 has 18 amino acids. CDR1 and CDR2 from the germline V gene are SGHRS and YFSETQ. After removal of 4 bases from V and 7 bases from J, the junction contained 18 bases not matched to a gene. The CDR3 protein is CASSHRDRARGSTNEQFF. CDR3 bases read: TGCGCCAGCAGCCACCGGGACAGGGCAAGGGGCTCTACAAATGAG.

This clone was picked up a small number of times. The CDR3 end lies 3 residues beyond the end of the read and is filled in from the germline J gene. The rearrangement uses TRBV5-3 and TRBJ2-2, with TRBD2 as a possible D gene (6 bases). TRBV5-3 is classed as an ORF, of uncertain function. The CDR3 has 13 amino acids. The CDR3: CARSFSGSVWLFF. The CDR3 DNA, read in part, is TGTGCCAGAAGCTTTAGCGGTAGCGTATGG.

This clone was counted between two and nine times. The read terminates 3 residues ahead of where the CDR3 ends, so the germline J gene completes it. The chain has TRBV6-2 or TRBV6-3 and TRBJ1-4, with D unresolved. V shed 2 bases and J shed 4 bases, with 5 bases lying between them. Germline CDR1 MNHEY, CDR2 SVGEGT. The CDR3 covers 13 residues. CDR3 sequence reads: CASSYGLNEKLFF. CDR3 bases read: TGTGCCAGCAGTTACGGACTTAATGAAAAA.

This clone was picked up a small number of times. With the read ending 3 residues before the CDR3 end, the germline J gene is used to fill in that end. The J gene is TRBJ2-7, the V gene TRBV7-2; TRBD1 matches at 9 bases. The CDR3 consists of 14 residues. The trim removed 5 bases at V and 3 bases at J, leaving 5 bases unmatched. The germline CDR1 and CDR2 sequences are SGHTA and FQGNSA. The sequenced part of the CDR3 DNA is TGTGCCAGCAGCCGGGACAGGGACGTCTACGAG. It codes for CASSRDRDVYE. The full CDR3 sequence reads CASSRDRDVYEQYF.